This is a list of T cell receptor beta chains from one sample in a study of cytomegalovirus exposure and HLA in healthy donors. Libraries were prepared by immunoSEQ multiplex PCR; TCRdb keeps only in-frame clonotypes and omits some of them. This table has 220,000 or so clones, 65% to 75% appearing once. Sequencing was done on a sample of PBMCs. The receptors here all came from a woman aged 30 to 39 in good health and CMV-seronegative. The CDR3 runs from the conserved cysteine through the conserved F or W. Clone size is given for some rows only: seen once, a few or many times, or a class if the clone is expanded.

j_call | v_call | clone_size | cdr3_length | cdr3_aa
TRBJ1-2 | TRBV4-1 | few | 15 | CASSQDESRIYGYTF
TRBJ2-3 | TRBV30 | - | 14 | CAWGTGGSTDTQYF
TRBJ1-5 | TRBV30 | - | 13 | CAWARDRVQPQHF
TRBJ1-5 | TRBV4-1 | - | 14 | CASSSDTSNQPQHF
TRBJ2-7 | TRBV4-1 | - | 16 | CASSQTSQRGAYEQYF
TRBJ1-1 | TRBV7-9 | - | 15 | CASSLAAGMGTEAFF
TRBJ2-1 | TRBV7-3 | - | 13 | CASSLEWRGEQFF
TRBJ2-3 | TRBV4-1 | - | 19 | CASSHPGEVYRPGTDTQYF
TRBJ2-2 | TRBV27 | - | 18 | CASSALAGVTWGTGELFF
TRBJ2-7 | TRBV7-9 | once | 14 | CASSSRDKPYEQYF
TRBJ2-1 | TRBV5-4 | - | 12 | CASSLGTGDRFF
TRBJ2-3 | TRBV15 | - | 17 | CATSRDLSGRITDTQYF
TRBJ1-1 | TRBV7-2 | few | 13 | CASSLWGGTEAFF
TRBJ2-1 | TRBV11-2 | - | 16 | CASSPHSGGGYNEQFF
TRBJ2-1 | TRBV7-9 | - | 18 | CSSSLRASASGLYNEQFF
TRBJ2-5 | TRBV5-6 | - | 13 | CASSLAGGETQYF
TRBJ1-2 | TRBV6-5 | - | 12 | CASGQGSLRYTF
TRBJ2-2 | TRBV2 | - | 14 | CASTPGLRWGELFF
TRBJ2-5 | TRBV29-1 | - | 17 | CSVELGMDRLIQETQYF
TRBJ1-1 | TRBV5-6 | - | 15 | CASSSGQARNTEAFF
TRBJ2-5 | TRBV5-4 | - | 14 | CASSLRTSQEAQYF
TRBJ1-2 | TRBV30 | - | 14 | CAWSQGQGAYGSIF
TRBJ1-5 | TRBV15 | few | 13 | CATYGQNNQPQHF
TRBJ1-2 | TRBV6-1 | once | 15 | CASREPAGGLYGYTF
TRBJ2-1 | TRBV11-3 | - | 13 | CASSSRDYYEQFF
TRBJ1-1 | TRBV5-4 | once | 17 | CASSPPGQGIRNTEAFF
TRBJ1-5 | TRBV7-9 | - | 12 | CASSHSNQPQHF
TRBJ1-2 | TRBV5-1 | - | 15 | CASRAGTTSNYGYTF
TRBJ1-1 | TRBV14 | few | 14 | CASSQEIGVFEAFF
TRBJ1-2 | TRBV6-6 | - | 13 | CASSYFTGVGYTF
TRBJ2-7 | TRBV6-1 | - | 12 | CASSLQGGEDYF
TRBJ2-7 | TRBV5-1 | - | 15 | CASSLEGLAGELEYF
TRBJ1-2 | TRBV5-1 | - | 15 | CASSHGTGSDYGYTF
TRBJ1-5 | TRBV7-6 | - | 16 | CASSLKGQIAREPQHF
TRBJ2-4 | TRBV27 | few | 15 | CASKPTLIAKNIQYF
TRBJ1-2 | TRBV27 | - | 13 | CASSLANRYGYTF
TRBJ1-1 | TRBV4-1 | - | 15 | CASSQKTSQGTEAFF
TRBJ2-7 | TRBV2 | few | 16 | CASSDYQGQGRYEQYF
TRBJ2-2 | TRBV4-1 | few | 16 | CASSQTGTGFTGELFF
TRBJ1-4 | TRBV12-5 | - | 15 | CASGLIGTVVEKLFF
TRBJ2-7 | TRBV7-9 | few | 12 | CSSREGGDEQYF
TRBJ1-1 | TRBV7-9 | - | 15 | CSSSGPDRRNTEAFF
TRBJ2-1 | TRBV5-6 | - | 15 | CASSRTPRQDNEQFF
TRBJ2-1 | TRBV30 | - | 15 | CAWTPLRGRAHEQFF
TRBJ1-1 | TRBV19 | few | 16 | CASSIAGQGSNTEAFF
TRBJ1-1 | TRBV25-1 | - | 13 | CASSKQLNTEAFF
TRBJ2-7 | TRBV5-6 | few | 12 | CASSRAGGEQYF
TRBJ1-1 | TRBV19 | - | 14 | CASRQGAYGTEAFF
TRBJ1-5 | TRBV4-1 | - | 15 | CASSRDAVPNQPQHF
TRBJ2-5 | TRBV6-5 | few | 14 | CASSSSTGQETQYF
TRBJ2-1 | TRBV9 | - | 15 | CASSAPGQGRNEQFF
- | TRBV29-1 | few | 13 | CSALGQKNTEAFF
TRBJ1-1 | TRBV4-1 | - | 16 | CASSQALGTVNTEAFF
TRBJ1-2 | TRBV2 | - | 12 | CARTGYGGGYTF